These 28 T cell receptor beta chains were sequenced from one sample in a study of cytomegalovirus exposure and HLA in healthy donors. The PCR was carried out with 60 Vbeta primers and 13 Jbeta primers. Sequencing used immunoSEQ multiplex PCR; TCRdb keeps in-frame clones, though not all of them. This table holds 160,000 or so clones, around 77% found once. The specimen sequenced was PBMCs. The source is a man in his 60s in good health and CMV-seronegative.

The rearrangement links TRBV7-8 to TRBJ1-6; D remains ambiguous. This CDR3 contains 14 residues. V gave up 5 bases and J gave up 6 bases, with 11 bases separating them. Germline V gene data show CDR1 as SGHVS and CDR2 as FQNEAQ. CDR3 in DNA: TGTGCCAGCAGCCCCCTGGGGAGTAATTCACCCCTCCACTTT. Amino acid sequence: CASSPLGSNSPLHF.

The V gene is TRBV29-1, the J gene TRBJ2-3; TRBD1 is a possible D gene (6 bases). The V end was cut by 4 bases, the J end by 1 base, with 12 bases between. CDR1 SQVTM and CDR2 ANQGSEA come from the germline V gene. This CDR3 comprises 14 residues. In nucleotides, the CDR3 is TGCAGCGTTGTCGGTCGGACAGGCACAGATACGCAGTATTTT. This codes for CSVVGRTGTDTQYF.

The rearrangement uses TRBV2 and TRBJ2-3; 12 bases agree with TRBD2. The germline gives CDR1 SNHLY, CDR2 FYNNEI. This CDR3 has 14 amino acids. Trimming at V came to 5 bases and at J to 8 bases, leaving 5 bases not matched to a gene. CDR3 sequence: CASSSGLAGATQYF. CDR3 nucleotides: TGTGCCAGCAGTTCGGGACTAGCGGGCGCTACGCAGTATTTT.

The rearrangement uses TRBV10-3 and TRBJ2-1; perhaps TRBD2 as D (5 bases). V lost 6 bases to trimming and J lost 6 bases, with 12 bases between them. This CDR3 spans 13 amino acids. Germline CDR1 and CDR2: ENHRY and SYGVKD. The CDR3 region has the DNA TGTGCCATCAGGGGAGCAGCAGGCAATGAGCAGTTCTTC. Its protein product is CAIRGAAGNEQFF.

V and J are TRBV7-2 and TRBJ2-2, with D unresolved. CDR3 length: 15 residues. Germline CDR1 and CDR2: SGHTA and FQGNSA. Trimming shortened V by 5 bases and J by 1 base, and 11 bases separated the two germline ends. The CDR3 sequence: CASSPPAVNTGELFF. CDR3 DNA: TGTGCCAGCAGCCCTCCGGCGGTGAACACCGGGGAGCTGTTTTTT.

The CDR3: CASSQDGTSGVNTDTQYF. In nucleotides, the CDR3 is TGTGCCAGCAGCCAAGACGGAACTAGCGGGGTTAACACAGATACGCAGTATTTT. The V gene is TRBV4-2, the J gene TRBJ2-3; TRBD2 matches 10 bases. J lost 2 bases, V lost 0 bases, and 8 bases had no gene match. The germline V gene encodes CDR1 LGHNA and CDR2 YNFKEQ. This CDR3 has 18 residues.

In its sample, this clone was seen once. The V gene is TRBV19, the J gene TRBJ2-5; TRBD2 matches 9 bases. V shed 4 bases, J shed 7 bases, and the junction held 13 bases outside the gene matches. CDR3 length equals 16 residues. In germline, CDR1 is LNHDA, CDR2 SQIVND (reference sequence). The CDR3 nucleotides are TGTGCCAGTAGTACTCCAAGCGGGAGGACCATGGGGACCCAGTACTTC. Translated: CASSTPSGRTMGTQYF.

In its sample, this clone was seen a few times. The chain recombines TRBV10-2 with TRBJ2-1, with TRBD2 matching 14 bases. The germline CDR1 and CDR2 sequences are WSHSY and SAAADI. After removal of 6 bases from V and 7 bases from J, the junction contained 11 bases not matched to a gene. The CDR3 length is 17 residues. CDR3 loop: CASRDTGTSGGRNEQFF. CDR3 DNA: TGCGCCAGCAGAGATACCGGGACTAGCGGGGGTCGGAATGAGCAGTTCTTC.

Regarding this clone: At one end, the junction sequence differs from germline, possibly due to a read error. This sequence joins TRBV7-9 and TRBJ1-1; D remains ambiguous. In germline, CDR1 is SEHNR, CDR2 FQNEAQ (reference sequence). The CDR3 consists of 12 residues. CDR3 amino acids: CSSSLDVGEGFF. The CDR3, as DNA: TGTTCCAGCAGCCTCGACGTCGGGGAAGGTTTCTTT.

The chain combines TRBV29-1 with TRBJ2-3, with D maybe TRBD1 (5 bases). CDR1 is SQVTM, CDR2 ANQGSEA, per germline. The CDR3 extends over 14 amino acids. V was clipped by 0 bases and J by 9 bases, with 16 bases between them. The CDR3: CSVEDGIGAGTQYF. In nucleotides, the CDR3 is TGCAGCGTTGAAGATGGTATAGGGGCAGGGACGCAGTATTTT.

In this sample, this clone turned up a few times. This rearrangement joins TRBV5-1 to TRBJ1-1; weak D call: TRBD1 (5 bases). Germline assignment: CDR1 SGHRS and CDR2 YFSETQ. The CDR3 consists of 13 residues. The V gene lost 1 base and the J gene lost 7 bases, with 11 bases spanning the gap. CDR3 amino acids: CASSLNGGFEAFF. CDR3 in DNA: TGCGCCAGCAGCTTGAATGGGGGGTTTGAAGCTTTCTTT.

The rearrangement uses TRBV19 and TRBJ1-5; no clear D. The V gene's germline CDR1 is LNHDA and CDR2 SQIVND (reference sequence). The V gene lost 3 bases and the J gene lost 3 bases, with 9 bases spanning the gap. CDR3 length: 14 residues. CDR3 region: CASSIGGSNQPQHF. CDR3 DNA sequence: TGTGCCAGTAGTATTGGAGGATCCAATCAGCCCCAGCATTTT.

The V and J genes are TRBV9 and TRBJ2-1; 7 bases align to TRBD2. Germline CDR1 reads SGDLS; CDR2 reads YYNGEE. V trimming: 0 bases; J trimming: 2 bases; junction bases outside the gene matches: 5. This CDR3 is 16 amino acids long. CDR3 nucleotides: TGTGCCAGCAGCGTAGAACTGCGGGAGACCTACAATGAGCAGTTCTTC. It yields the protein CASSVELRETYNEQFF.

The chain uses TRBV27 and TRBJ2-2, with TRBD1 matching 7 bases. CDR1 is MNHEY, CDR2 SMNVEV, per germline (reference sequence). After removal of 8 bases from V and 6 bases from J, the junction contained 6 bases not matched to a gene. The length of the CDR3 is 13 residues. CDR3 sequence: CASRSTGAGELFF. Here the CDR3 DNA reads TGTGCCAGCCGAAGTACAGGGGCCGGGGAGCTGTTTTTT.

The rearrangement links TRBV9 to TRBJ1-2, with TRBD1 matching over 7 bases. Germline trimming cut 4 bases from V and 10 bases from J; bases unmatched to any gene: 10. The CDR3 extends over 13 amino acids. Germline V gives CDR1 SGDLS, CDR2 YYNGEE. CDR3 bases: TGTGCCAGCAGCCTCGGAGGACAGGTCGCCTACACCTTC. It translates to CASSLGGQVAYTF.

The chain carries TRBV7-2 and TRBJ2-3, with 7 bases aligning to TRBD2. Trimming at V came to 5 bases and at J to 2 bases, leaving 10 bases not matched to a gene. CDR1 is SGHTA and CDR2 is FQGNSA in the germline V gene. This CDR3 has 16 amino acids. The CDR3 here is CASSVATSPVTDTQYF. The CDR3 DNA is TGTGCCAGCAGCGTCGCGACTAGCCCGGTCACAGATACGCAGTATTTT.

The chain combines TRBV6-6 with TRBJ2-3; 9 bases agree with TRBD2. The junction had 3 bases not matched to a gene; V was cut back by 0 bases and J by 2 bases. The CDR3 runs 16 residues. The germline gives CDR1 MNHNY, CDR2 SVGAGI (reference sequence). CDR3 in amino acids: CASSYSAGGATDTQYF. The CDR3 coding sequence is TGTGCCAGCAGTTACTCGGCGGGAGGGGCCACAGATACGCAGTATTTT.

In nucleotides, the CDR3 is TGTGCCAGCAGTGCCCAGCGGGGCACCTACGAGCAGTACTTC. The encoded protein is CASSAQRGTYEQYF. This chain links TRBV2 with TRBJ2-7, with 7 bases fitting TRBD2. Germline CDR1 SNHLY, CDR2 FYNNEI. CDR3 length: 14 amino acids. V lost 4 bases to trimming and J lost 2 bases; unmatched junction nucleotides: 5.

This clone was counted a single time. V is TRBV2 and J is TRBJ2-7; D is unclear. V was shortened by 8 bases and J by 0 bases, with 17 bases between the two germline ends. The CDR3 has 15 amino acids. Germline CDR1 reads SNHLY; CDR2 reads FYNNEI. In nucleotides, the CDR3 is TGTGCCAGCGGCAGTGGAGATGGAAGCTCCTACGAGCAGTACTTC. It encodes CASGSGDGSSYEQYF.

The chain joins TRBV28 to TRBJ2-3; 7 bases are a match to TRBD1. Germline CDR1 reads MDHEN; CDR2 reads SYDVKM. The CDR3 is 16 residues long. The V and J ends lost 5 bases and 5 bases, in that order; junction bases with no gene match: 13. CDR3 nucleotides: TGTGCCAGCAGTGCCCACAGGGGTCAACGAGGAGATACGCAGTATTTT. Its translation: CASSAHRGQRGDTQYF.

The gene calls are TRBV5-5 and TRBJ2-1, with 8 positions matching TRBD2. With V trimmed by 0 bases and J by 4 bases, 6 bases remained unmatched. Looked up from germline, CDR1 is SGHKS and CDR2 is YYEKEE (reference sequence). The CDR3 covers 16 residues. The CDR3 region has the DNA TGTGCCAGCAGCTTGGCACCCGGGACTAGATACAATGAGCAGTTCTTC. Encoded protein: CASSLAPGTRYNEQFF.

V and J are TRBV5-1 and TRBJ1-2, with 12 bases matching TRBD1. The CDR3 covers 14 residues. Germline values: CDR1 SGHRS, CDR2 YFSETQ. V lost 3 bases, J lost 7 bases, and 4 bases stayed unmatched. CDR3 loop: CASSSGQGAPGYTF. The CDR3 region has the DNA TGCGCCAGCAGCTCGGGACAGGGGGCGCCTGGCTACACCTTC.

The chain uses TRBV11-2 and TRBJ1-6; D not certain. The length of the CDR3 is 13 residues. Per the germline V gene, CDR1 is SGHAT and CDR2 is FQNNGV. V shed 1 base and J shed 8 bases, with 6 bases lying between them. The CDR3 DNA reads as TGTGCCAGCAGCTTAGTGGCCGATTCACCCCTCCACTTT. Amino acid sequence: CASSLVADSPLHF.

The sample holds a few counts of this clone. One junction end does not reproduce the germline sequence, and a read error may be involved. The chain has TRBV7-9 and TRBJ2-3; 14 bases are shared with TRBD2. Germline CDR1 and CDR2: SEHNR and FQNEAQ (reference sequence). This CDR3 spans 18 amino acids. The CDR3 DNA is TGTTCCAGCAGCTCCAAACAGGGACTAGCGGGAGTCACAGATACGCAGTATTTT. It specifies CSSSSKQGLAGVTDTQYF. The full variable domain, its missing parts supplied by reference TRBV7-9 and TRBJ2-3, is DTGVSQNPRHKITKRGQNVTFRCDPISEHNRLYWYRQTLGQGPEFLTYFQNEAQLEKSRLLSDRFSAERPKGSFSTLEIQRTEQGDSAMYLCSSSSKQGLAGVTDTQYFGPGTRLTVL.

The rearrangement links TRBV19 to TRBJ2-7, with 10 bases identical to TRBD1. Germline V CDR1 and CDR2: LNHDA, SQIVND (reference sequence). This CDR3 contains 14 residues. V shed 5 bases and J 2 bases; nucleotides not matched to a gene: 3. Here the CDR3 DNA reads TGTGCCAGTAGTGGGGGACAGGGGCCCTACGAGCAGTACTTC. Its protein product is CASSGGQGPYEQYF.

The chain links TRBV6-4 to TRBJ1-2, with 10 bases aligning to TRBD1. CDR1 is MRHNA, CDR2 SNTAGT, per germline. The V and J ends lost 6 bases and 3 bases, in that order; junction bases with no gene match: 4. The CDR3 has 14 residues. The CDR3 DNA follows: TGTGCCAGCAGCCGGGACAGGGGCGACTATGGCTACACCTTC. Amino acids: CASSRDRGDYGYTF.

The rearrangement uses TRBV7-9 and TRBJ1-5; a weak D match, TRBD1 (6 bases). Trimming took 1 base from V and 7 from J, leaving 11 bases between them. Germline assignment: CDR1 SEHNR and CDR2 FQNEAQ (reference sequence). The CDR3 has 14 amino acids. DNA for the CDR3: TGTGCCAGCAGCTTAGGACAGGCTCGCCAGCCCCAGCATTTT. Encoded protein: CASSLGQARQPQHF.

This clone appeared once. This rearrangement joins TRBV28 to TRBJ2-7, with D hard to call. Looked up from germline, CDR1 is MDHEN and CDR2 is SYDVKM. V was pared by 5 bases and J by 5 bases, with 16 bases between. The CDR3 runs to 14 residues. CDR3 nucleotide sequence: TGTGCCAGCAGTGGGTCAGGCCCTGCGCACGAGCAGTACTTC. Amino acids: CASSGSGPAHEQYF.